The entry that follows covers one T cell receptor beta chain sequence. This entry is derived from a study of yellow fever vaccine responses in identical twins. The germline CDR1 and CDR2 sequences are SEHNR and FQNEAQ (reference sequence). This CDR3 has 16 amino acids. V was clipped by 1 base and J by 2 bases, with 15 bases between them. TCRdb re-analysed the RT-PCR reads in MiXCR, keeping a single row per CDR3 protein. The sample holds more than 2,000 distinct CDR3 sequences, about nine tenths seen once. Sequencing was performed on T cells from blood (PBMCs), unsorted or a sorted subset (not recorded which), taken before or after yellow fever vaccination (not recorded which). The chain links TRBV7-9 to TRBJ2-7; D may be TRBD1 or TRBD2 (6 bases each). This clonotype originated in a woman younger than 30 who received the yellow fever vaccine. The CDR3 DNA follows: TGTGCCAGCAGCTTAGTTCGGGGGCTCCCTACCTACGAGCAGTACTTC. This translates into CASSLVRGLPTYEQYF. Supplemented by reference TRBV7-9 and TRBJ2-7, the full variable domain reads DTGVSQNPRHKITKRGQNVTFRCDPISEHNRLYWYRQTLGQGPEFLTYFQNEAQLEKSRLLSDRFSAERPKGSFSTLEIQRTEQGDSAMYLCASSLVRGLPTYEQYFGPGTRLTVT.